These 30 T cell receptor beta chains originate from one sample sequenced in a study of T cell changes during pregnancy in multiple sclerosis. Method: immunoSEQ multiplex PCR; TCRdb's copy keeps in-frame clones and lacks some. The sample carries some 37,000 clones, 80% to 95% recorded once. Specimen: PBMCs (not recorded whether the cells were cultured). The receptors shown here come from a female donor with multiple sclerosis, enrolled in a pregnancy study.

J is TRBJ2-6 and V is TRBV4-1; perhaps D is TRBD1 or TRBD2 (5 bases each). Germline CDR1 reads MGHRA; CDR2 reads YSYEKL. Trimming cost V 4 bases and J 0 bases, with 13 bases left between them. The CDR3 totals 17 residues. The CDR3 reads CASSLGTGSSGANVLTF. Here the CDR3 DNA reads TGCGCCAGCAGCCTCGGGACGGGATCCTCTGGGGCCAACGTCCTGACTTTC.

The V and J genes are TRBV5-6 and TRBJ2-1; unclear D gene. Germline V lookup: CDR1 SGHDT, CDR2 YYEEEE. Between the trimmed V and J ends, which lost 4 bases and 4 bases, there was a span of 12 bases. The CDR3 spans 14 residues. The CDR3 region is CASSRPAGYNEQFF. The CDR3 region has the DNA TGTGCCAGCAGCCGCCCCGCAGGATACAATGAGCAGTTCTTC. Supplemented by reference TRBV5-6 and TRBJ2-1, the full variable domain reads DAGVTQSPTHLIKTRGQQVTLRCSPKSGHDTVSWYQQALGQGPQFIFQYYEEEERQRGNFPDRFSGHQFPNYSSELNVNALLLGDSALYLCASSRPAGYNEQFFGPGTRLTVL.

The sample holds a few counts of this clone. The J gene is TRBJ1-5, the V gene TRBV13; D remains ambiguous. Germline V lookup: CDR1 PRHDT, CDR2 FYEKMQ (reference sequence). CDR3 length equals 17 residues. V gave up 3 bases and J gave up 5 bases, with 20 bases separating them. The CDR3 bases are TGTGCCAGCAGCTTCCGAATGGGCAGTCCTCGCCATCAGCCCCAGCATTTT. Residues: CASSFRMGSPRHQPQHF. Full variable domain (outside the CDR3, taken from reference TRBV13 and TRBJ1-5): AAGVIQSPRHLIKEKRETATLKCYPIPRHDTVYWYQQGPGQDPQFLISFYEKMQSDKGSIPDRFSAQQFSDYHSELNMSSLELGDSALYFCASSFRMGSPRHQPQHFGDGTRLSIL.

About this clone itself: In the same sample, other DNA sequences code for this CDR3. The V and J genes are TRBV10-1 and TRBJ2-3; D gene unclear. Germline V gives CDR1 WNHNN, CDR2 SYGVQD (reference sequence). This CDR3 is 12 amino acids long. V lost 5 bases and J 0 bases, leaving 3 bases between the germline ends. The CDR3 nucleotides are TGCGCCAGCAGTTACAGCACAGATACGCAGTATTTT. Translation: CASSYSTDTQYF.

This chain's CDR3 is CASKEGLKGNQPQHF. The CDR3 nucleotides read TGTGCCAGTAAAGAGGGACTGAAGGGCAATCAGCCCCAGCATTTT. V usage is TRBV19 and J usage is TRBJ1-5; a possible D gene is TRBD1 (5 bases). Trimming stripped 7 bases from V and 2 bases from J, with 15 bases between. Germline assignment: CDR1 LNHDA and CDR2 SQIVND (reference sequence). The CDR3 consists of 15 residues.

This chain's CDR3 is CASSYYGVRSSGYGYTF. The CDR3 DNA is TGTGCCAGCAGTTATTATGGGGTAAGGAGCTCGGGCTATGGCTACACCTTC. The chain employs TRBV28 and TRBJ1-2; D unclear. The CDR3 is made up of 17 amino acids. The V gene lost 4 bases and the J gene lost 4 bases, with 22 bases spanning the gap. Germline lookup yields CDR1 MDHEN and CDR2 SYDVKM.

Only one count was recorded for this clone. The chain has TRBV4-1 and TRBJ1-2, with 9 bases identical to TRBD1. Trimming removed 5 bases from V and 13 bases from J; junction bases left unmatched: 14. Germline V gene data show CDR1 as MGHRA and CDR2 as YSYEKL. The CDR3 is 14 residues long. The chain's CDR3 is CASSEAPGQGSGTF. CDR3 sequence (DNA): TGCGCCAGCAGCGAAGCCCCGGGACAGGGTTCCGGCACCTTC.

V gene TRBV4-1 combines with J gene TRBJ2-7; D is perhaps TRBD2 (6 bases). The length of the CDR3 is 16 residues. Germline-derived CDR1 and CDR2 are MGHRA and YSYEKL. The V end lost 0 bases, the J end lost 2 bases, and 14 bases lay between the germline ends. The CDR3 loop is CASSQDPGTATYEQYF. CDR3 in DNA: TGCGCCAGCAGCCAAGATCCTGGGACTGCCACCTACGAGCAGTACTTC.

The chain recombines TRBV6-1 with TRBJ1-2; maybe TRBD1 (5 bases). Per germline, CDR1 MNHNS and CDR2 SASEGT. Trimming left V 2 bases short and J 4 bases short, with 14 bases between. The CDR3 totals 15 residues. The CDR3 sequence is CASSEIGTSSYGYTF. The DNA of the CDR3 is TGTGCCAGCAGTGAAATCGGGACTAGTTCCTATGGCTACACCTTC.

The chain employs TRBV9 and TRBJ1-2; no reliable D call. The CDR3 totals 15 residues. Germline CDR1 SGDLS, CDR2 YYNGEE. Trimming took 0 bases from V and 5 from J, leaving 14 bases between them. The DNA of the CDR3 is TGTGCCAGCAGCGTAGCTACGGATACAGCTTATGGCTACACCTTC. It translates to CASSVATDTAYGYTF.

The CDR3 is CAWSAWTGGEKLFF. For the CDR3, the DNA is TGTGCCTGGAGCGCATGGACAGGGGGTGAAAAACTGTTTTTT. J is TRBJ1-4 and V is TRBV30; the match to TRBD1 covers 10 bases. The CDR3 extends over 14 amino acids. Germline V gene lookup returns CDR1 GTSNPN and CDR2 SVGIG (reference sequence). Losses at the gene ends were 3 bases for V and 7 bases for J; bases not matched to a gene: 5.

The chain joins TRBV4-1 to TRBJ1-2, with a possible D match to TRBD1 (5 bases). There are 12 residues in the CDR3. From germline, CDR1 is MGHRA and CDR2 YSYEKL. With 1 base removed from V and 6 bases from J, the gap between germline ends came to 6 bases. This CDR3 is CASSQGTHGYTF. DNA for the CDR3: TGCGCCAGCAGCCAAGGGACACATGGCTACACCTTC.

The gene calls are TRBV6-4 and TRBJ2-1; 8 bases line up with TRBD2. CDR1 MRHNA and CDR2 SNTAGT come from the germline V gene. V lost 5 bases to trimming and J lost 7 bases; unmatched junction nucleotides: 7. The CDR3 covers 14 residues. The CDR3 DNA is TGTGCCAGCAGTCAGCTAGCGGGCTCGAATGAGCAGTTCTTC. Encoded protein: CASSQLAGSNEQFF.

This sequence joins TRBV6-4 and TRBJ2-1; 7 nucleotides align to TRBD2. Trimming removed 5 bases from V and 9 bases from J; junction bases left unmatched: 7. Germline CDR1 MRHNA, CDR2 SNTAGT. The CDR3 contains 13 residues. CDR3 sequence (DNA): TGTGCCAGCAGTATCATGCGGGAGAGTGAGCAGTTCTTC. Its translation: CASSIMRESEQFF.

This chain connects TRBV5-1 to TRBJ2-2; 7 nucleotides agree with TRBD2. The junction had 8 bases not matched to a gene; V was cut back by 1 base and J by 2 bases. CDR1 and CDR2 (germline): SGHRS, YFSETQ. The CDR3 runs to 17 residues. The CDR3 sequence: CASSLFRLADNTGELFF. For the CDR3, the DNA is TGCGCCAGCAGCTTGTTTCGTCTAGCGGACAACACCGGGGAGCTGTTTTTT.

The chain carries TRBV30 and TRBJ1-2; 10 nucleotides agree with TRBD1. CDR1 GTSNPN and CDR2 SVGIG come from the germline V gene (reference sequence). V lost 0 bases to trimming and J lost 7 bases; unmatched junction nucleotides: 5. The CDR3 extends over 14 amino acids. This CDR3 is CAWSVRTGGGGYTF. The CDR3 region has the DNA TGTGCCTGGAGTGTACGGACAGGGGGAGGTGGCTACACCTTC.

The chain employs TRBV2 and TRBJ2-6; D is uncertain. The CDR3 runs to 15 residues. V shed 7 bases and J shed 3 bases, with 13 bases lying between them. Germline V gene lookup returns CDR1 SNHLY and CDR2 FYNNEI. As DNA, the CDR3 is TGTGCCAGCACCCGACCGCTGATTGGGGCCAACGTCCTGACTTTC. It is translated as CASTRPLIGANVLTF.

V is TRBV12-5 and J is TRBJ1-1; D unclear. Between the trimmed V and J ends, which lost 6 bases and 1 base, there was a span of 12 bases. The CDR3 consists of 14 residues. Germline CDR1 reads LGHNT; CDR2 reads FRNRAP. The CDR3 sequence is CASGLTLRNTEAFF. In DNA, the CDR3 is TGTGCTAGTGGCCTGACCCTAAGGAACACTGAAGCTTTCTTT. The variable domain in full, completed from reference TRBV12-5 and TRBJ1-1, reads DARVTQTPRHKVTEMGQEVTMRCQPILGHNTVFWYRQTMMQGLELLAYFRNRAPLDDSGMPKDRFSAEMPDATLATLKIQPSEPRDSAVYFCASGLTLRNTEAFFGQGTRLTVV.

The CDR3 here is CASSYRRDTYTDTQYF. In DNA, the CDR3 is TGTGCCAGCAGTTACCGCCGGGACACCTACACAGATACGCAGTATTTT. The rearrangement joins TRBV6-5 to TRBJ2-3, with D perhaps matching TRBD1 (6 bases). V lost 2 bases and J lost 2, with 14 bases in between. Germline V gene sequence: CDR1 MNHEY, CDR2 SVGAGI. This CDR3 comprises 16 residues.

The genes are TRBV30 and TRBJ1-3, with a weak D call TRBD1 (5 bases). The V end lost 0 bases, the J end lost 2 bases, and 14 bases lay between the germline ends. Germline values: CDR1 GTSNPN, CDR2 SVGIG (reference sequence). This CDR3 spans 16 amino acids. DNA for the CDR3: TGTGCCTGGAGTGTAGGGGATCCTATAACTGGAAACACCATATATTTT. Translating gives CAWSVGDPITGNTIYF.

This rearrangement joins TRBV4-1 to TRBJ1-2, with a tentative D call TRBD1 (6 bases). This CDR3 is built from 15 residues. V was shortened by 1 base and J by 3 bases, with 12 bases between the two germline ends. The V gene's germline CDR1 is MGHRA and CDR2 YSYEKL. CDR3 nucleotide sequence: TGCGCCAGCAGCCAAGGGGGGGGGCAGCACTATGGCTACACCTTC. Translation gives CASSQGGGQHYGYTF.

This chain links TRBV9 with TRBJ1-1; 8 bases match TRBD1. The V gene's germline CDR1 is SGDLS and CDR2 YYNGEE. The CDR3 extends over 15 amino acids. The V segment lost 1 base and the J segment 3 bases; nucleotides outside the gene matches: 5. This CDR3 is CASSVQGAGDTEAFF. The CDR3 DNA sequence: TGTGCCAGCAGCGTACAGGGGGCAGGGGACACTGAAGCTTTCTTT.

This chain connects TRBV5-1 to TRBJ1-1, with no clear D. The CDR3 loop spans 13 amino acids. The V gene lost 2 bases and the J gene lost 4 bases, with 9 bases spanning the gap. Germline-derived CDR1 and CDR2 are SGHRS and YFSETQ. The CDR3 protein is CASSLSGGTEAFF. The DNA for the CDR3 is TGCGCCAGCAGCTTATCGGGTGGCACTGAAGCTTTCTTT. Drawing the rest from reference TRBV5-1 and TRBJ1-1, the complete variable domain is KAGVTQTPRYLIKTRGQQVTLSCSPISGHRSVSWYQQTPGQGLQFLFEYFSETQRNKGNFPGRFSGRQFSNSRSEMNVSTLELGDSALYLCASSLSGGTEAFFGQGTRLTVV.

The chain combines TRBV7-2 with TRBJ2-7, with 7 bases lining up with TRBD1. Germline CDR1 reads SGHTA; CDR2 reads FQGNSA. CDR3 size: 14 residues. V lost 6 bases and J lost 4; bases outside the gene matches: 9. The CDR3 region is CASRPIQGNYEQYF. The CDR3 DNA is TGTGCCAGCAGGCCAATACAGGGGAATTACGAGCAGTACTTC.

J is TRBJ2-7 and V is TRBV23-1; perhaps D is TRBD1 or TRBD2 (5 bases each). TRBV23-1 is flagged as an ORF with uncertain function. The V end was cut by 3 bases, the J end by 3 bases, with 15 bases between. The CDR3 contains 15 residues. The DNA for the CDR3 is TGCGCCAGCAGTCATACAAGGGACGTAAACTACGAGCAGTACTTC. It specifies CASSHTRDVNYEQYF.

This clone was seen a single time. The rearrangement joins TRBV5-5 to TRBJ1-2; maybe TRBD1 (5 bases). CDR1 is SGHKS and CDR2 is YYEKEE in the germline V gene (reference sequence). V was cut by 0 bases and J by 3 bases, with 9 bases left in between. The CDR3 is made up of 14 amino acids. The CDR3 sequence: CASSLVGGDYGYTF. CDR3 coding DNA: TGTGCCAGCAGCTTGGTAGGAGGGGACTATGGCTACACCTTC.

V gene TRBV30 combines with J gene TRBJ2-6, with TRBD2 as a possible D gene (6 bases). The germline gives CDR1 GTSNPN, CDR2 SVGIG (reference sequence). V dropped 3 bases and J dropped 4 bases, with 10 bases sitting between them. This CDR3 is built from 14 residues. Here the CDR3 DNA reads TGTGCCTGGAGCGCCGGGGGAGGGGCCAACGTCCTGACTTTC. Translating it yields CAWSAGGGANVLTF. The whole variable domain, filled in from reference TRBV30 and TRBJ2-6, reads SQTIHQWPATLVQPVGSPLSLECTVEGTSNPNLYWYRQAAGRGLQLLFYSVGIGQISSEVPQNLSASRPQDRQFILSSKKLLLSDSGFYLCAWSAGGGANVLTFGAGSRLTVL.

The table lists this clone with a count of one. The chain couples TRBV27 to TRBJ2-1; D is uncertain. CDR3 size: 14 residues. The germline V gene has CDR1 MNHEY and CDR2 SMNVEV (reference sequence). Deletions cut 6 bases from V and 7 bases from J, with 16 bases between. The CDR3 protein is CASRRLGRPNEQFF. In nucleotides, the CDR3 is TGTGCCAGCAGACGCCTTGGCAGGCCTAATGAGCAGTTCTTC.

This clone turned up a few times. The CDR3 sequence is CASSPSTRRKNTEAFF. CDR3 sequence (DNA): TGTGCCAGCAGCCCTTCGACCAGGCGGAAGAACACTGAAGCTTTCTTT. The chain joins TRBV14 to TRBJ1-1; D not resolved. V gave up 4 bases and J gave up 1 base, with 16 bases separating them. This CDR3 is 16 amino acids long. Germline values: CDR1 SGHDN, CDR2 FVKESK.

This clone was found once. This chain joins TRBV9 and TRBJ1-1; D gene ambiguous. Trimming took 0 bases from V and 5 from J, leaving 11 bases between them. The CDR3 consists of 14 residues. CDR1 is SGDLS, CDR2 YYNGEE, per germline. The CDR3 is CASSVGSGSTEAFF. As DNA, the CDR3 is TGTGCCAGCAGCGTAGGTTCGGGTTCAACTGAAGCTTTCTTT.